This TCR beta chain was found in a study of blood T cells in healthy people across ages. Primers used in a second PCR of about 7 to 11 cycles were a sample-barcoded 5' primer and a J-beta primer mix. MiXCR was run by TCRdb on the 5' RACE reads, yielding one entry per CDR3 protein. This table holds about 1.5 million distinct CDR3 sequences, 40% to 45% found once. The CDR3 is made up of 12 amino acids. This TCR was sampled from a woman under 30 in good health. The V and J genes are TRBV21-1 and TRBJ2-7; TRBD2 is the table's D call and was not checked against the DNA. The DNA end lines up better with TRBJ2-4; the J call may be wrong. TRBV21-1 is an annotated pseudogene. Sequencing was carried out using blood. CDR3 DNA sequence: TGTGCCACCCTCGGGGAGGGCAACATTCAGTACTTC. It is translated as CATLGEGNIQYF.